This is a list of T cell receptor beta chains from one sample in a study of OX40 agonist ivuxolimab in advanced cancers. TCRdb keeps only in-frame clones here, not all; method: immunoSEQ multiplex PCR. The sample gives 45,000 to 55,000 clones, 90% to 95% of which show up once; around 12% is in the top ten. This specimen consisted of CD4+ or CD8+ T cells sorted from blood, obtained in a trial of the OX40 agonist ivuxolimab. Source of these receptors: an adult with an advanced solid tumor such as melanoma, head and neck, liver or kidney cancer. Both conserved end residues are part of each CDR3. A D gene is named only where the DNA matches it firmly. Clone sizes are given selectively: once, few, many, or a class where the clone is expanded.

v_call	d_call	clone_size	j_call	cdr3_nt	cdr3_aa
TRBV19	TRBD1	-	TRBJ2-7	TGTGCCAGTAGTATCGGGACAGGGTGGCCCTACGAGCAGTACTTC	CASSIGTGWPYEQYF
TRBV7-9	-	-	TRBJ2-7	TGTGCCAGCAGCCCCGAGGCAGGCTACGAGCAGTACTTC	CASSPEAGYEQYF
TRBV6-5	-	-	TRBJ2-1	TGTGCCAGCGCCTCCCTAGGAGCGCCCCGAGTCTTC	CASASLGAPRVF
TRBV10-3	TRBD2	-	TRBJ2-1	TGTGCCATCAGTGACGTAGCGGGAGTACCCTACAATGAGCAGTTCTTC	CAISDVAGVPYNEQFF
TRBV18	-	-	TRBJ2-7	TGTGCCAGCTCACCACCAGGAGGGGTCGCCTCCTACGAGCAGTACTTC	CASSPPGGVASYEQYF
TRBV23-1	-	-	TRBJ1-2	TGCGCCAGCAGTGGGAAGATACGCAGAAAGACCTATGGCTACACCTTC	CASSGKIRRKTYGYTF
TRBV6-5	-	once	TRBJ1-5	TGTGCCAGCAGCATAGGGGCCTCCCAGCCCCAGCATTTT	CASSIGASQPQHF
TRBV28	TRBD2	-	TRBJ2-7	TGTGCCAGCAGTTTCAGCGGGAGGACCTCCTACGAGCAGTACTTC	CASSFSGRTSYEQYF
TRBV14	-	-	TRBJ2-7	TGTGCCAGCAGCCAAGACGGGAGAGGGTACGAGCAGTACTTC	CASSQDGRGYEQYF
TRBV19	TRBD2	-	TRBJ2-1	TGTGCCAGTAGCCCAGCGGGAGTTCATGAGCAGTTCTTC	CASSPAGVHEQFF
TRBV7-9	-	-	TRBJ2-7	TGTGCCAGCACTTCCGACAACTACGAGCAGTACTTC	CASTSDNYEQYF
TRBV5-1	TRBD1	-	TRBJ2-7	TGCGCCAGCAGACCCGGGACAGGGGGTACAAGGTCCTACGAGCAGTACTTC	CASRPGTGGTRSYEQYF
TRBV15	-	once	TRBJ2-7	TGTGCCACCAGCAGAGGTGGGAGCTCCTACGAGCAGTACTTC	CATSRGGSSYEQYF
TRBV10-3	TRBD1	-	TRBJ2-5	TGTGCCATCAGAGACTTGGACAGGGGGCCCCACCAAGAGACCCAGTACTTC	CAIRDLDRGPHQETQYF
TRBV19	TRBD2	-	TRBJ2-7	TGTGCCAGTAGCCCCGCACTAGCGGGAGACTACGAGCAGTACTTC	CASSPALAGDYEQYF
TRBV6-5	TRBD1	-	TRBJ2-7	TGTGCCAGCAGCCCCGGACAGGGGAGCTACGAGCAGTACTTC	CASSPGQGSYEQYF
TRBV5-4	-	-	TRBJ2-7	TGTGCCAGCAGCTTACCTCCGAAGGACGAGCAGTACTTC	CASSLPPKDEQYF